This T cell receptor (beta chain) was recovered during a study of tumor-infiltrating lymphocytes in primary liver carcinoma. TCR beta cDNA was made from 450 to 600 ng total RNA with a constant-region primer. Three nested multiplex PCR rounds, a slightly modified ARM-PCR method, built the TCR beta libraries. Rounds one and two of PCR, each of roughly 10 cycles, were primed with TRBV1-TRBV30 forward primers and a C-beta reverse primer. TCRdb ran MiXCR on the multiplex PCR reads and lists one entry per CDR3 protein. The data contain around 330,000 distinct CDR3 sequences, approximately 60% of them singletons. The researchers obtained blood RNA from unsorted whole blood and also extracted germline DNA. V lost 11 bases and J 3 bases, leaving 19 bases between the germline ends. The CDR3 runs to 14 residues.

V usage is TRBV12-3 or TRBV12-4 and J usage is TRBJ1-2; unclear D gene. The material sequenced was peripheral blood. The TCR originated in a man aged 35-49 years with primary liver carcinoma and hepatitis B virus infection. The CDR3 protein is CAGTLRKGYYGYTF. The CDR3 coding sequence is TGTGCCGGTACCCTCCGGAAGGGTTACTATGGCTACACCTTC.